This is a list of T cell receptor beta chains from one sample in a study of control samples from healthy donors and cancer patients. TCRdb's table, derived via immunoSEQ multiplex PCR, lists solely in-frame clones and lacks some. The sample carries around 63,000 clones, about 90% recorded once. The sequencing input was PBMCs. These receptor sequences come from a woman aged 50 to 60 with head and neck cancer. Each CDR3 is given with its conserved first and last residue. D genes are given only for firm matches. Clone sizes are given selectively: once, few, many, or a class where the clone is expanded.

>-|TRBJ1-6|TRBV10-2|-
TGCGCCAGCAGTGAAGTCCCGGAGAATTCACCCCTCCACTTT
CASSEVPENSPLHF
>-|TRBJ1-5|TRBV28|-
TGTGCCAGCAGTTTTCAGGGGAGGGTGAGTCAGCCCCAGCATTTT
CASSFQGRVSQPQHF
>-|TRBJ2-1|TRBV5-1|-
TGCGCCAGCAAGGAAGGTATTGAGCAGTTCTTC
CASKEGIEQFF
>-|TRBJ2-7|TRBV7-8|-
TGTGCCAGCAGCTCCCAGGTCGAGCAGTACTTC
CASSSQVEQYF
>-|TRBJ2-7|TRBV27|TRBD2
TGTGCCAGCAGTTTAAGAGCGGGGGCCCCCTACGAGCAGTACTTC
CASSLRAGAPYEQYF
>-|TRBJ2-3|TRBV11-2|TRBD1
TGTGCCAGCAGCTCATCTAGGGACAGGCCCACAGATACGCAGTATTTT
CASSSSRDRPTDTQYF
>-|TRBJ2-7|TRBV19|-
TGTGCCAGCGCCGACTCTCCTAGCGAGCAGTACTTC
CASADSPSEQYF
>-|TRBJ1-1|TRBV5-1|-
TGCGCCAGCAGCTGGTACCCCGGGACTCAGAATGTGGCTTTCTTT
CASSWYPGTQNVAFF
>-|TRBJ2-7|TRBV19|TRBD2
TGTGCCAGTAGTCCAGGTCCAGGAGCGGGGGGGCAGTACTTC
CASSPGPGAGGQYF
>-|TRBJ1-5|TRBV12-3/TRBV12-4|-
TGTGCCAGCACCCTGGGAACTCAGCCCCAGCATTTT
CASTLGTQPQHF
>once|TRBJ2-5|TRBV5-6|-
TGTGCCAGCAGCTTGGGGTACCAAGAGACCCAGTACTTC
CASSLGYQETQYF
>-|TRBJ1-1|TRBV5-5|-
TGTGCCAGCAGCTTCCAGGGTATCAACACTGAAGCTTTCTTT
CASSFQGINTEAFF
>few|TRBJ1-6|TRBV7-9|TRBD1
TGTGCCAGCAGCTCCAGTGGACAGGCCTTACCCCTCCACTTT
CASSSSGQALPLHF